The sample holds a few counts of the clone carrying this T cell receptor beta chain. V lost 6 bases and J 0 bases, leaving 11 bases between the germline ends. The CDR3 runs to 15 residues. Germline V gene sequence: CDR1 LGHNT, CDR2 FRNRAP. This sample was taken from a study of blood T cells in healthy people across ages. Combining a sample-barcoded 5' primer with a J-beta primer mix, a second PCR ran for about 6 to 11 cycles. TCRdb passed the 5' RACE reads through MiXCR, listing each CDR3 protein once. The sample consists of roughly 1,700,000 distinct CDR3 sequences, approximately 28% of them appearing once. Donors were systemically healthy Caucasian individuals from Russia aged roughly 6 to 100 years.

The chain uses TRBV12-5 and TRBJ1-4; no clear D gene. The specimen was blood. The TCR sequence derives from a woman in her thirties in good health. The CDR3 loop is CASGFLPATNEKLFF. CDR3 nucleotides: TGTGCTAGTGGCTTCCTCCCTGCAACTAATGAAAAACTGTTTTTT.